What follows are 27 T cell receptor beta chains derived from one specimen sequenced in a study of cytomegalovirus exposure and HLA in healthy donors. This PCR relied on a set of 60 Vbeta primers and 13 Jbeta primers. Sequenced by immunoSEQ multiplex PCR; TCRdb stores in-frame clones only, minus some. The sample includes around 99,000 clones, over 70% of them seen just once. Sequenced input: PBMCs. The receptors originated from a middle-aged man in good health and CMV-seropositive.

The sample holds a few counts of this clone. This CDR3 reads CASSRGRGGAPDYGYTF. The CDR3 bases are TGTGCCAGCAGCCGAGGCCGGGGAGGGGCCCCCGACTATGGCTACACCTTC. J is TRBJ1-2 and V is TRBV13, with D possibly being TRBD1 (5 bases). Trimming removed 5 bases from V and 3 bases from J, with 22 bases in between. The germline gives CDR1 PRHDT, CDR2 FYEKMQ (reference sequence). The CDR3 has 17 amino acids.

About this clone itself: A junction end diverges from the germline sequence, so it may reflect a read error. The chain links TRBV15 to TRBJ1-6; D perhaps matches TRBD1 (6 bases). CDR3 length equals 14 residues. Germline CDR1 reads LNHNV; CDR2 reads YYDKDF (reference sequence). The CDR3 DNA follows: TGTGCCACCAGCAAAAGGGGGGGCAATTCACCCCTCAACTTT. Its protein product is CATSKRGGNSPLNF.

The rearrangement joins TRBV11-2 to TRBJ1-1, with TRBD1 identical over 7 bases. The CDR3 loop spans 15 amino acids. With 4 bases clipped from V and 0 bases from J, the junction kept 5 bases outside the gene matches. Per the germline V gene, CDR1 is SGHAT and CDR2 is FQNNGV. The CDR3 DNA sequence: TGTGCCAGCAGCTCCAGACAGGGACTGAACACTGAAGCTTTCTTT. It specifies CASSSRQGLNTEAFF.

This chain connects TRBV5-4 to TRBJ2-3; 11 nucleotides line up with TRBD2. Germline CDR1 SGHNT, CDR2 YYREEE (reference sequence). J lost 2 bases, V lost 1 base, and 3 bases had no gene match. CDR3 length equals 16 residues. The CDR3 spells CASSLLAGGFTDTQYF. The DNA for the CDR3 is TGTGCCAGCAGCTTGCTAGCGGGGGGATTCACAGATACGCAGTATTTT.

CDR3 sequence reads: CASSLRQGWRGNEQFF. In DNA form, the CDR3 reads TGTGCCAGCAGCCTTCGACAGGGGTGGAGGGGGAATGAGCAGTTCTTC. V gene TRBV5-6 combines with J gene TRBJ2-1, with 8 bases lining up with TRBD1. From germline, CDR1 is SGHDT and CDR2 YYEEEE. The CDR3 has 16 residues. V was pared by 4 bases and J by 7 bases, with 13 bases of the junction left unmatched.

For the CDR3, the DNA is TGTGCCAGCAGTTACTCACGGCTAGCGAACACCGGGGAGCTGTTTTTT. This translates into CASSYSRLANTGELFF. The chain links TRBV6-5 to TRBJ2-2; D gene ambiguous. The CDR3 extends over 16 amino acids. Germline V gene sequence: CDR1 MNHEY, CDR2 SVGAGI. Deletions cut 0 bases from V and 0 bases from J, with 8 bases between.

V usage is TRBV5-1 and J usage is TRBJ2-7, with D maybe TRBD2 (6 bases). The germline CDR1 and CDR2 sequences are SGHRS and YFSETQ. V dropped 4 bases and J dropped 5 bases, with 16 bases sitting between them. There are 14 residues in the CDR3. CDR3 in amino acids: CASSPGGVGHEQYF. The DNA for the CDR3 is TGCGCCAGCAGCCCCGGAGGGGTCGGCCACGAGCAGTACTTC.

V and J are TRBV28 and TRBJ1-1; TRBD1 agrees at 8 bases. Germline CDR1 is MDHEN and CDR2 is SYDVKM. Trimming cost V 6 bases and J 6 bases; bases outside gene matches: 12. This CDR3 region has 15 residues. The CDR3 DNA sequence: TGTGCCAGCAGCCACGAGGCAGGGGGCATTTCTGAAGCTTTCTTT. Amino acids: CASSHEAGGISEAFF.

CDR3 bases: TGTGCCAGCAGCTCTACCCCCGGGACTAGCGGGGAGGGGAACATTCAGTACTTC. Amino acids: CASSSTPGTSGEGNIQYF. This chain uses TRBV5-4 with TRBJ2-4, with 13 bases that match TRBD2. The CDR3 runs 18 residues. In germline, CDR1 is SGHNT, CDR2 YYREEE (reference sequence). Germline trimming cut 3 bases from V and 7 bases from J; bases unmatched to any gene: 13.

A remark on this clone: One end of the junction is discordant with germline, which a read error may explain. This chain connects TRBV9 to TRBJ1-6, with 9 positions matching TRBD1. Germline V gene lookup returns CDR1 SGDLS and CDR2 YYNGEE. The CDR3 is 16 amino acids. The CDR3 nucleotides read TGTGCCAGCAGCCCCTATGGACAGGGGAGTAGTTCACCCCTCAACTTT. It specifies CASSPYGQGSSSPLNF.

In nucleotides, the CDR3 is TGTGCCAGCAGCGTTGACGGGGATGGCTACACCTTC. Residues: CASSVDGDGYTF. The chain couples TRBV9 to TRBJ1-2; D gene uncertain. CDR1 SGDLS and CDR2 YYNGEE come from the germline V gene. The CDR3 has 12 residues. Trimming took 2 bases from V and 6 from J, leaving 8 bases between them.

CDR3 in amino acids: CASSDAGNQKKLFF. The CDR3 nucleotides read TGTGCCAGCAGTGACGCAGGGAACCAGAAAAAACTGTTTTTT. This chain links TRBV2 with TRBJ1-4; tentative D call: TRBD1 (5 bases). This CDR3 spans 14 amino acids. Trimming pared 3 bases from V and 9 bases from J, leaving 14 bases between. The V gene's germline CDR1 is SNHLY and CDR2 FYNNEI.

The DNA for the CDR3 is TGTGCCAGCAGCTTACCAGGGGTGGGCGGGGAGCTGTTTTTT. It is translated as CASSLPGVGGELFF. The V gene is TRBV7-2, the J gene TRBJ2-2, with D maybe TRBD1 (6 bases). This CDR3 region has 14 residues. Trimming left V 2 bases short and J 7 bases short, with 11 bases between. The germline V gene has CDR1 SGHTA and CDR2 FQGNSA.

The V and J genes are TRBV4-1 and TRBJ2-5; 9 bases match TRBD2. V dropped 2 bases and J dropped 3; count of bases not matched to a gene: 7. This CDR3 contains 16 residues. Looked up from germline, CDR1 is MGHRA and CDR2 is YSYEKL. CDR3 coding DNA: TGCGCCAGCAGCCAAAACGGCGGGGGGGTGGAAGAGACCCAGTACTTC. Encoded protein: CASSQNGGGVEETQYF.

The rearrangement links TRBV9 to TRBJ2-7, with TRBD1 matching over 7 bases. The J segment lost 5 bases and the V segment lost 4 bases, leaving 12 bases of the junction unmatched. The CDR3 contains 15 residues. Per the germline V gene, CDR1 is SGDLS and CDR2 is YYNGEE. CDR3 nucleotides: TGTGCCAGCAGCCCTTCCCCCGACAGGGAGAACGAGCAGTACTTC. It specifies CASSPSPDRENEQYF.

The genes are TRBV6-6 and TRBJ1-1; a weak D match, TRBD1 (6 bases). V lost 8 bases, J lost 0 bases, and 16 bases lay in between. This CDR3 is 15 amino acids long. The germline V gene encodes CDR1 MNHNY and CDR2 SVGAGI (reference sequence). CDR3 in DNA: TGTGCCAGCGGCAACAGGGCAGGGCTGAACACTGAAGCTTTCTTT. This codes for CASGNRAGLNTEAFF.

This clone was recorded only once. This chain joins TRBV27 and TRBJ2-7; D might be TRBD1 (6 bases). The CDR3 has 15 amino acids. Germline values: CDR1 MNHEY, CDR2 SMNVEV (reference sequence). V lost 6 bases and J lost 0, with 15 bases in between. The CDR3 reads CASRKPGQSSYEQYF. In DNA form, the CDR3 reads TGTGCCAGCAGAAAACCGGGACAAAGCTCCTACGAGCAGTACTTC.

This clone has just a few counts. This chain links TRBV6-6 with TRBJ1-1; possibly TRBD1 for D (6 bases). Trimming stripped 7 bases from V and 0 bases from J, with 15 bases between. Germline CDR1 is MNHNY and CDR2 is SVGAGI (reference sequence). This CDR3 is 15 amino acids long. In nucleotides, the CDR3 is TGTGCCAGCAACCTCGGGGGGGCGATGAACACTGAAGCTTTCTTT. This codes for CASNLGGAMNTEAFF.

Turning to this clone: Other nucleotide sequences from this sample produce the same CDR3. The chain links TRBV6-5 to TRBJ1-2, with 10 bases that match TRBD1. V trimming: 3 bases; J trimming: 3 bases; junction bases outside the gene matches: 4. There are 15 residues in the CDR3. Germline V gives CDR1 MNHEY, CDR2 SVGAGI. As DNA, the CDR3 is TGTGCCAGCAGTTATTCCGGGACAGGGGACTATGGCTACACCTTC. Translating gives CASSYSGTGDYGYTF.

This chain connects TRBV19 to TRBJ1-1, with 7 bases aligning to TRBD1. Trimming took 3 bases from V and 4 from J; bases not matched to a gene: 11. This CDR3 contains 16 residues. From germline, CDR1 is LNHDA and CDR2 SQIVND (reference sequence). CDR3 sequence reads: CASSMGQLVAGTEAFF. CDR3 in DNA: TGTGCCAGTAGTATGGGACAGTTGGTTGCGGGCACTGAAGCTTTCTTT.

This clone was seen just once. V usage is TRBV6-6 and J usage is TRBJ1-1; 11 bases align to TRBD1. CDR1 and CDR2 (germline): MNHNY, SVGAGI (reference sequence). The V gene end was trimmed by 4 bases and the J gene end by 6 bases; junction bases not matched to a gene: 4. The CDR3 extends over 14 amino acids. The CDR3 DNA follows: TGTGCCAGCAGTTCCGGACAGGGGGCTTCTGAAGCTTTCTTT. Protein sequence: CASSSGQGASEAFF.

The chain couples TRBV28 to TRBJ2-7; TRBD2 matches 11 bases. The CDR3 length is 15 residues. Losses at the gene ends were 6 bases for V and 4 bases for J; bases not matched to a gene: 8. Germline V gene data show CDR1 as MDHEN and CDR2 as SYDVKM. CDR3 sequence: CASRGGGLAGYEQYF. CDR3 nucleotides: TGTGCCAGCAGGGGAGGAGGACTAGCGGGTTACGAGCAGTACTTC.

This clone was seen a single time. The chain couples TRBV25-1 to TRBJ2-7; D unresolved. Germline values: CDR1 MGHDK, CDR2 SYGVNS. Trimming pared 6 bases from V and 1 base from J, leaving 10 bases between. The CDR3 spans 13 residues. The CDR3 region has the DNA TGTGCCAGCAGGTACACGGGTTCCTACGAGCAGTACTTC. This gives the protein CASRYTGSYEQYF.

The chain uses TRBV18 and TRBJ1-5; D not resolved. This CDR3 has 16 residues. The germline gives CDR1 KGHSH, CDR2 LQKENI. V dropped 3 bases and J dropped 2 bases, with 14 bases sitting between them. Here the CDR3 reads CASSPFEVLGNQPQHF. DNA of the CDR3: TGTGCCAGCTCACCCTTTGAGGTTTTGGGCAATCAGCCCCAGCATTTT.

The chain couples TRBV19 to TRBJ1-5; D gene uncertain. The CDR3 sequence is 12 residues long. V was clipped by 5 bases and J by 6 bases, with 8 bases between them. Germline V gives CDR1 LNHDA, CDR2 SQIVND (reference sequence). CDR3 in amino acids: CASSLARQPQHF. CDR3 DNA: TGTGCCAGTAGTTTGGCCCGTCAGCCCCAGCATTTT.

The chain links TRBV5-1 to TRBJ2-3; D is perhaps TRBD2 (7 bases). Germline V gene lookup returns CDR1 SGHRS and CDR2 YFSETQ. This CDR3 is built from 15 residues. V shed 3 bases and J shed 1 base, with 12 bases lying between them. CDR3 sequence reads: CASSWGGLGTDTQYF. CDR3 in DNA: TGCGCCAGCAGCTGGGGGGGCTTGGGCACAGATACGCAGTATTTT. Full variable domain (remainder filled in from reference TRBV5-1 and TRBJ2-3): KAGVTQTPRYLIKTRGQQVTLSCSPISGHRSVSWYQQTPGQGLQFLFEYFSETQRNKGNFPGRFSGRQFSNSRSEMNVSTLELGDSALYLCASSWGGLGTDTQYFGPGTRLTVL.

As regards this clone: The CDR3 carries no conserved terminal phenylalanine or tryptophan, so it likely arises from a read error. The limits of the CDR3 on the DNA are not certain, so only TCRdb's listed CDR3 is given. The rearrangement joins TRBV6-1 to TRBJ1-2. CDR1 and CDR2 (germline): MNHNS, SASEGT. A total of 11 residues make up the CDR3, ends included. CDR3 in amino acids: CASSDTGRPLA.